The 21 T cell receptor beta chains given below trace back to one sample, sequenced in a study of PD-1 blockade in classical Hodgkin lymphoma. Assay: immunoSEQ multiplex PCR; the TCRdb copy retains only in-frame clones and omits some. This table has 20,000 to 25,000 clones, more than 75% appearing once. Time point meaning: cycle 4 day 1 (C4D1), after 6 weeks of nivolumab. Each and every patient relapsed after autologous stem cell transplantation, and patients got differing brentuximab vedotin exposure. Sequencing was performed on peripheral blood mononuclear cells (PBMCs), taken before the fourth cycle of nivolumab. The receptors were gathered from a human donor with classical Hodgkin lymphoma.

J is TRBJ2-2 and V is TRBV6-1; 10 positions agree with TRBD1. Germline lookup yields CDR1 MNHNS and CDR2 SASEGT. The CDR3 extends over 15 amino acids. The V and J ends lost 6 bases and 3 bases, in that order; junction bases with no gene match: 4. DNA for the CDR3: TGTGCCAGCAGCCTCGGACAGGGGGACACCGGGGAGCTGTTTTTT. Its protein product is CASSLGQGDTGELFF.

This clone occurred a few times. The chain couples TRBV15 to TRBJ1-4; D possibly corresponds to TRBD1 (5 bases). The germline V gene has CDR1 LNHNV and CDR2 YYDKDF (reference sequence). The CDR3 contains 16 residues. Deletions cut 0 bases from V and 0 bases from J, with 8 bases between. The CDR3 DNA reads TGTGCCACCAGCAGAGATGGGGGAGCAACTAATGAAAAACTGTTTTTT. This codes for CATSRDGGATNEKLFF.

The CDR3 DNA reads TGTGCCAGCAGTACCTCATCCCGGGCAGGGGAGAACTATGGCTACACCTTC. Encoded protein: CASSTSSRAGENYGYTF. This chain connects TRBV11-2 to TRBJ1-2; tentative D call: TRBD1 (6 bases). The germline V and J ends were trimmed by 6 bases and 2 bases, with 22 bases remaining between them. The CDR3 sequence is 17 residues long. Germline-derived CDR1 and CDR2 are SGHAT and FQNNGV.

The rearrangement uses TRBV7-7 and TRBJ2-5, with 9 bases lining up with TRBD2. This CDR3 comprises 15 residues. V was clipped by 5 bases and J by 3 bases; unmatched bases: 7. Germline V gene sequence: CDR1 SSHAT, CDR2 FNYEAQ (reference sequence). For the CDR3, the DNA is TGTGCCAGCAGCATGGGGACTAGCAGAGAAGAGACCCAGTACTTC. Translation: CASSMGTSREETQYF.

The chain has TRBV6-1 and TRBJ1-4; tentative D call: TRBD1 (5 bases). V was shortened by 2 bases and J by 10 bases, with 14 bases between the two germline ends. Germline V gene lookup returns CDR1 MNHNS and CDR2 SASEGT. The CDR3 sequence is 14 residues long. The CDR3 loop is CASSERTGGGKLFF. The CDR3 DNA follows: TGTGCCAGCAGTGAAAGGACCGGGGGGGGAAAACTGTTTTTT.

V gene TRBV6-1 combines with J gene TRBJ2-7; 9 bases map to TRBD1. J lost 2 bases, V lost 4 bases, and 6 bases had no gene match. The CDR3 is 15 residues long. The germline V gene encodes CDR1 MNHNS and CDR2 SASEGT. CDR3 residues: CASSGKGQGPYEQYF. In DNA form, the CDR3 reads TGTGCCAGCAGTGGTAAGGGACAGGGCCCCTACGAGCAGTACTTC.

The CDR3 DNA follows: TGTGCCAGTAGTACCCAGGGGTATAGCAATCAGCCCCAGCATTTT. Amino acids: CASSTQGYSNQPQHF. The chain couples TRBV19 to TRBJ1-5; the D gene is possibly TRBD1 (6 bases). The CDR3 extends over 15 amino acids. Germline lookup yields CDR1 LNHDA and CDR2 SQIVND (reference sequence). V shed 4 bases and J shed 0 bases, with 10 bases lying between them.

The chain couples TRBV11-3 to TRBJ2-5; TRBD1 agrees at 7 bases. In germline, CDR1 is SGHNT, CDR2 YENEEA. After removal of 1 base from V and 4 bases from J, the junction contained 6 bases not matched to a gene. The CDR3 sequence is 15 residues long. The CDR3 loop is CASSLGQGVRETQYF. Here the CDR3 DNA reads TGTGCCAGCAGCTTAGGTCAGGGGGTTCGAGAGACCCAGTACTTC. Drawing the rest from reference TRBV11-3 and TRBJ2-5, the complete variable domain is EAGVVQSPRYKIIEKKQPVAFWCNPISGHNTLYWYLQNLGQGPELLIRYENEEAVDDSQLPKDRFSAERLKGVDSTLKIQPAELGDSAVYLCASSLGQGVRETQYFGPGTRLLVL.

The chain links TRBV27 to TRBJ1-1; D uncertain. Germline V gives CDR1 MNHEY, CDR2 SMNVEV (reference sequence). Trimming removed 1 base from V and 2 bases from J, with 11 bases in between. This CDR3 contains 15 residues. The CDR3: CASSLLAGSNTEAFF. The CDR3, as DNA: TGTGCCAGCAGTTTATTGGCGGGGAGTAACACTGAAGCTTTCTTT.

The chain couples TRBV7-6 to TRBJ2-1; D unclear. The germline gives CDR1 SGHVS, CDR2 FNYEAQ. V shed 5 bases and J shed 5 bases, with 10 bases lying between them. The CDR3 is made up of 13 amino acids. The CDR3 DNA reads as TGTGCCAGCAGCCGCACGGAGAACAATGAGCAGTTCTTC. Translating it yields CASSRTENNEQFF. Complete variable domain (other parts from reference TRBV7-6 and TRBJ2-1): GAGVSQSPRYKVTKRGQDVALRCDPISGHVSLYWYRQALGQGPEFLTYFNYEAQQDKSGLPNDRFSAERPEGSISTLTIQRTEQRDSAMYRCASSRTENNEQFFGPGTRLTVL.

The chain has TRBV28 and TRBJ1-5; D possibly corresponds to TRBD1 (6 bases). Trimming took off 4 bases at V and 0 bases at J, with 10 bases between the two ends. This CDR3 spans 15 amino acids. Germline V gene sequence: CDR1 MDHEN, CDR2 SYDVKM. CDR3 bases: TGTGCCAGCAGTTGGGGGCCTAGTAGCAATCAGCCCCAGCATTTT. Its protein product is CASSWGPSSNQPQHF. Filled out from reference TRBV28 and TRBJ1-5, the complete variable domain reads DVKVTQSSRYLVKRTGEKVFLECVQDMDHENMFWYRQDPGLGLRLIYFSYDVKMKEKGDIPEGYSVSREKKERFSLILESASTNQTSMYLCASSWGPSSNQPQHFGDGTRLSIL.

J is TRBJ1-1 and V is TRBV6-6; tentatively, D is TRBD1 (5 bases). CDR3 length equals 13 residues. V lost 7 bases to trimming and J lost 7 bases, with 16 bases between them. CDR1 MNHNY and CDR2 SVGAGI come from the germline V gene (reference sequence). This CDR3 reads CASTPGGQGEAFF. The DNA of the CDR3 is TGTGCCAGCACGCCCGGAGGACAAGGTGAAGCTTTCTTT.

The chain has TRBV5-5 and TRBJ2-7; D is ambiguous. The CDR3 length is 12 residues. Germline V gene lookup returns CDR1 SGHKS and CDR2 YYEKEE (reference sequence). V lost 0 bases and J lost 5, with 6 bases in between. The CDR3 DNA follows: TGTGCCAGCAGCTTGGGACTCAACGAGCAGTACTTC. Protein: CASSLGLNEQYF. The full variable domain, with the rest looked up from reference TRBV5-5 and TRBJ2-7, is DAGVTQSPTHLIKTRGQQVTLRCSPISGHKSVSWYQQVLGQGPQFIFQYYEKEERGRGNFPDRFSARQFPNYSSELNVNALLLGDSALYLCASSLGLNEQYFGPGTRLTVT.

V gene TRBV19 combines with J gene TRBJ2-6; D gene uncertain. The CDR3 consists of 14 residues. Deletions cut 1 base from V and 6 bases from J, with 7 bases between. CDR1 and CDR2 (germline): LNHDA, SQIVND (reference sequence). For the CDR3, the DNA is TGTGCCAGTAGTATAGGGCAGGAGGCCAACGTCCTGACTTTC. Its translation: CASSIGQEANVLTF.

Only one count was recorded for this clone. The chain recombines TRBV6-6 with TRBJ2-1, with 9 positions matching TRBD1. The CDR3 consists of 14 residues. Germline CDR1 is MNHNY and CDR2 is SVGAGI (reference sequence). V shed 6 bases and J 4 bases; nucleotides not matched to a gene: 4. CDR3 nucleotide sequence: TGTGCCAGCAGCCACGGACAGGGGTACAATGAGCAGTTCTTC. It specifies CASSHGQGYNEQFF.

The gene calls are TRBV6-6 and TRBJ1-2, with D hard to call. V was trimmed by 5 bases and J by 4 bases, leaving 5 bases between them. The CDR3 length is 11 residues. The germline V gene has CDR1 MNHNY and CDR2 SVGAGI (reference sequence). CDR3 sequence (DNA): TGTGCCAGCAGTGCGAGCTATGGCTACACCTTC. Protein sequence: CASSASYGYTF.

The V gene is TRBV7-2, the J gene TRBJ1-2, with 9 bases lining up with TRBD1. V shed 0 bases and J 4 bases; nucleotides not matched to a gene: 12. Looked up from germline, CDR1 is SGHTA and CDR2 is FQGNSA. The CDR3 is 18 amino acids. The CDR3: CASSLAPDRGPKSYGYTF. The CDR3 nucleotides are TGTGCCAGCAGCTTAGCGCCGGACAGGGGTCCGAAGTCCTATGGCTACACCTTC.

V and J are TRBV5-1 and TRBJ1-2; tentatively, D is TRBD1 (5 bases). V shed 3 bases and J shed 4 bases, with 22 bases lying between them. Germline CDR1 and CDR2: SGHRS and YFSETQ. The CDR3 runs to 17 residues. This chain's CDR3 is CASSWGSIGQEIYGYTF. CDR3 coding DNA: TGCGCCAGCAGCTGGGGCTCTATTGGGCAGGAGATCTATGGCTACACCTTC.

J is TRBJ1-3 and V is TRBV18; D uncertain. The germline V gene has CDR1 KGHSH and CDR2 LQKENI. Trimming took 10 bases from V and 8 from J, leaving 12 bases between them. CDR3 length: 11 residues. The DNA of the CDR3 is TGTGCCACCACCAATAGGGACACCATATATTTT. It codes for CATTNRDTIYF.

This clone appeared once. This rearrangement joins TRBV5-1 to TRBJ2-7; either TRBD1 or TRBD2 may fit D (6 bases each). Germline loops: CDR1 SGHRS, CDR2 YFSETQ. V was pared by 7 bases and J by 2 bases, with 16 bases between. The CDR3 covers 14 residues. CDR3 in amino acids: CASRRDTGPYEQYF. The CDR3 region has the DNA TGCGCCAGCCGGAGGGACACAGGACCCTACGAGCAGTACTTC.

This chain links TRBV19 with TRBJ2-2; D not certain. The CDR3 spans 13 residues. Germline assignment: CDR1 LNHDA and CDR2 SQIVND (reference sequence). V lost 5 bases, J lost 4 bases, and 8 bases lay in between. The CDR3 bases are TGTGCCAGTAGTCCGTCCCTCACCGGGGAGCTGTTTTTT. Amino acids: CASSPSLTGELFF.